This TCR beta chain was observed in a study of control samples from healthy donors and cancer patients (dated by TCRdb to about 2020). In the germline V gene, CDR1 corresponds to SGHRS and CDR2 to YFSETQ. The CDR3 measures 14 amino acids from cysteine to phenylalanine. Of the read, only the CDR3 DNA is kept; its 42 bases are in frame from base 1. Trimming removed 5 bases from V and 4 bases from J, leaving 15 bases between the germline ends. For this clone: Which antigen it targets is not known. No much larger clone exists at a distance of one base, and base qualities are not known.

Library creation used the immunoSEQ multiplex PCR assay. TCRdb mirrors the immuneACCESS table, restricted to in-frame sequences. Some clones are absent from its copies; in checked studies, under half trace to an unresolved V gene, and the reason for the others is unknown. This sample lists 100,000 to 150,000 clones; less than 95% were detected once. Around 7.9% of the sample is taken by the ten largest. This TCR came from a man in his late teens or twenties in good health. The source material was blood. The rearranged chain carries TRBV5-1 and TRBJ1-2, with no D gene named confidently. Here the CDR3 is given as CASRQLVEVYGYTF. The DNA reads TGCGCCAGCAGGCAGCTTGTGGAGGTCTATGGCTACACCTTC.